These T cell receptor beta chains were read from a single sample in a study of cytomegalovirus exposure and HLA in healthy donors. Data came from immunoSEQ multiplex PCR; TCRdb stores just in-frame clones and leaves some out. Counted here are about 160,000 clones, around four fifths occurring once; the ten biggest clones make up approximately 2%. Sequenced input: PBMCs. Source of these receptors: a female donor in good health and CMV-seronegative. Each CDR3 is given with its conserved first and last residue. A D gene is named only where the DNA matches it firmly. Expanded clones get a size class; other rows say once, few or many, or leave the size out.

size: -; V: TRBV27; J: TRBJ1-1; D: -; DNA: TGTGCCAGCAGTTCAAAACAACAGGGTTTGACTGAAGCTTTCTTT; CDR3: CASSSKQQGLTEAFF
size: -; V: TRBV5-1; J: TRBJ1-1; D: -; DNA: TGCGCCAGCAGCTTGGACCTAATACCAACCCCAGCTTTCTTT; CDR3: CASSLDLIPTPAFF
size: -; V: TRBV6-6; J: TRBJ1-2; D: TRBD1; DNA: TGTGCCAGCAGGCGGGGACAGGGGATCTATGGCTACACCTTC; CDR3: CASRRGQGIYGYTF
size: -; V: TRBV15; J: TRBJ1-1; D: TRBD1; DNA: TGTGCCACCAGCAGAGAGAAGGGGGCCGTTGAAGCTTTCTTT; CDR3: CATSREKGAVEAFF
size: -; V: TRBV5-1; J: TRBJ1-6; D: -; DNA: TGCGCCAGCAGCTTGGAAGGGGTAGGTTCACCCCTCCACTTT; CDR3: CASSLEGVGSPLHF
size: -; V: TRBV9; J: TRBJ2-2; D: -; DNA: TGTGCCAGCAGCGTAGGGGGGGGCCTCGGGGAGCTGTTTTTT; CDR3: CASSVGGGLGELFF
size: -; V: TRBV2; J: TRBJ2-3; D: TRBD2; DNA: TGTGCCAGCAGATTAGGGACTAGCGGAGACACAGATACGCAGTATTTT; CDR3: CASRLGTSGDTDTQYF
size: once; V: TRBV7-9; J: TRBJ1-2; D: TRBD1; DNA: TGTGCCAGCAGCCTAGGGACAGGCGATCTCTATGGCTACACCTTC; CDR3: CASSLGTGDLYGYTF
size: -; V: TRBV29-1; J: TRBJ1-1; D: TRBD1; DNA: TGCAGCGTTTCCGACAGGGCCACTGAAGCTTTCTTT; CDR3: CSVSDRATEAFF
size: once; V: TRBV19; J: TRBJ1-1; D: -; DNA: TGTGCCAGTAGTATTATCGCCTCAGGAAACACTGAAGCTTTCTTT; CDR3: CASSIIASGNTEAFF
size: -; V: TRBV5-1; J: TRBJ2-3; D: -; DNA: TGCGCCAGCAGCTTGATAGCAGATACGCAGTATTTT; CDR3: CASSLIADTQYF
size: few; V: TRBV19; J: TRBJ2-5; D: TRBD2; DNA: TGTGCCAGTAGTATCCCGAGCGGGAGAGGAGAGACCCAGTACTTC; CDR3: CASSIPSGRGETQYF
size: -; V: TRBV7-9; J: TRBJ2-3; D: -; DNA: TGTGCCAGCAGCTTATTGGCGGCGCAGGATACGCAGTATTTT; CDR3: CASSLLAAQDTQYF
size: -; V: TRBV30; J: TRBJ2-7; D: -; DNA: TGTGCCCGGGTTCGGGGGATCGCCTACGAGCAGTACTTC; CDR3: CARVRGIAYEQYF
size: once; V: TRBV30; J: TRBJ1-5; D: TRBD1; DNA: TGTGCCTGGGCAACCGACAGGGGCAATCAGCCCCAGCATTTT; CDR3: CAWATDRGNQPQHF
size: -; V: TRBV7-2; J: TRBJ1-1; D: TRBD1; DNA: TGTGCCAGCAGCCTGAGGGGGCATGCGGTTGGCACTGAAGCTTTCTTT; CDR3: CASSLRGHAVGTEAFF
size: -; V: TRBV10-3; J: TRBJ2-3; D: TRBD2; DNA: TGTGCCATCAGTGGGTCTAGCGGGGCGCAGGATACGCAGTATTTT; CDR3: CAISGSSGAQDTQYF
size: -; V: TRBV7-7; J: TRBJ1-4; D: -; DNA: TGTGCCAGCAGCCCGGGGGGTACTAATGAAAAACTGTTTTTT; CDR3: CASSPGGTNEKLFF
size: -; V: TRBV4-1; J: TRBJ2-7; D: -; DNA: TGCGCCAGCAGCCAAGGTCCGGGGAGCTCCTACGAGCAGTACTTC; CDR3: CASSQGPGSSYEQYF
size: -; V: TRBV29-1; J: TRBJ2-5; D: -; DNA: TGCAGCGTTGAAGGCCGAGCCCAAGAGACCCAGTACTTC; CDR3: CSVEGRAQETQYF
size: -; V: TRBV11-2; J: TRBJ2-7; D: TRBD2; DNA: TGTGCCAGCAGCTCACTCCCTTCTCGGAGCGGGGTAATCTACGAGCAGTACTTC; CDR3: CASSSLPSRSGVIYEQYF
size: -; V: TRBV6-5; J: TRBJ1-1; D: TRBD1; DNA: TGTGCCAGCACCCGAAGGGGGCGGAACACTGAAGCTTTCTTT; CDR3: CASTRRGRNTEAFF
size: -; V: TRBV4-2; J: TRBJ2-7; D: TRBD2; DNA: TGTGCCAGCAGCCCATCAAGCGGGAGCCTCTCCTACGAGCAGTACTTC; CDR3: CASSPSSGSLSYEQYF
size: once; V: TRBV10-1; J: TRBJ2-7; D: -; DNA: TGCGCCAGCAGTGAGTCGATCGGGGGCGAGCAGTACTTC; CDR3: CASSESIGGEQYF
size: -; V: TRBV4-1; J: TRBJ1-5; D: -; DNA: TGCGCCAGCAGCCAAGGAGGATACCTCAATCAGCCCCAGCATTTT; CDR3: CASSQGGYLNQPQHF
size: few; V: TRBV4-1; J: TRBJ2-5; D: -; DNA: TGCGCCAGCAGCCCCCCCATACCGGGACTTAATACTCAGGAGACCCAGTACTTC; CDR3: CASSPPIPGLNTQETQYF
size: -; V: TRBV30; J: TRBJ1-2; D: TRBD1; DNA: TGTGCCTGGAGCCCGGGGTGGGACAGCTACTATGGCTACACCTTC; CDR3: CAWSPGWDSYYGYTF
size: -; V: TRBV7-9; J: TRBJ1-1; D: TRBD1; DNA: TGTGCCAGCAGCTCACAGGGGGCAAGCACTGAAGCTTTCTTT; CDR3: CASSSQGASTEAFF
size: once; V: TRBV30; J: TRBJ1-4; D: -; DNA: TGTGCCTGGAGTCGTAACCCGCTGAGGACTAATGAAAAACTGTTTTTT; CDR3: CAWSRNPLRTNEKLFF
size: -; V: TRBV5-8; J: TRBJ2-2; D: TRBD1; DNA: TGTGCCAGCAGCTTCAGGGGGAGGAACACCGGGGAGCTGTTTTTT; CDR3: CASSFRGRNTGELFF
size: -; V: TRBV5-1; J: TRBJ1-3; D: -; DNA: TGCGCCTCAGGTGGGGATGGCAGGGACACCATATATTTT; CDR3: CASGGDGRDTIYF
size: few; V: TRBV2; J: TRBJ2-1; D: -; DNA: TGTGCCAGCAGGGACCAGGTGGACATCTTC; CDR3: CASRDQVDIF
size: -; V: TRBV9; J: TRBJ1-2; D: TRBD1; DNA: TGTGCCAGCAGCGTGACAGGGGAAGCATATGGCTACACCTTC; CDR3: CASSVTGEAYGYTF
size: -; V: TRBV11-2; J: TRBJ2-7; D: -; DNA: TGTGCCAGCAGCTTACCACAGGGCTGGTACGAGCAGTACTTC; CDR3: CASSLPQGWYEQYF
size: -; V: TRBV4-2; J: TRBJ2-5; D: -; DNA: TGTGCCAGCAGCCAAGATCGGGGTAGCGGACATGAAGAGACCCAGTACTTC; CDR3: CASSQDRGSGHEETQYF
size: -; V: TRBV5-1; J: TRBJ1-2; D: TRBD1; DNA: TGCGCCAGCAGCTTGGGAGACAGGGGGAACTATGGCTACACCTTC; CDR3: CASSLGDRGNYGYTF
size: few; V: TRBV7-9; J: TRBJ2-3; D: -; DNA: TGTGCCAGCAGCTTTGCAGGGAACACAGATACGCAGTATTTT; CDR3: CASSFAGNTDTQYF
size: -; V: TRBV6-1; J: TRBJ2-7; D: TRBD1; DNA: TGTGCCAGCAGGAGGACAGGGGGGATATACGAGCAGTACTTC; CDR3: CASRRTGGIYEQYF
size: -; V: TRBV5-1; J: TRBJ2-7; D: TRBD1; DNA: TGCGCCAGCAGGATCGGGACAGGATACTACGAGCAGTACTTC; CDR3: CASRIGTGYYEQYF
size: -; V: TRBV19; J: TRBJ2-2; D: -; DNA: TGTGCCAGTAGTATCGGAACAGTCATCCCCGGGGAGCTGTTTTTT; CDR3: CASSIGTVIPGELFF
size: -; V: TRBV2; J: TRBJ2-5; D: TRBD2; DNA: TGTGCCAGCAGTGAGGGACTAGCGGGGGGCGGGCAAGAGACCCAGTACTTC; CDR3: CASSEGLAGGGQETQYF
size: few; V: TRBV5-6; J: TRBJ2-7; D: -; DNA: TGTGCCAGCAGCTCCCCACAGGGTAAGCCCTATATTTGCTCCTACGAGCAGTACTTC; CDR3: CASSSPQGKPYICSYEQYF
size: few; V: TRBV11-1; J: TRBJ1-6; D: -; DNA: TGTGCCAGCAGCTTAAGAAGGGGCCAGGGCAATTCACCCCTCCACTTT; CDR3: CASSLRRGQGNSPLHF
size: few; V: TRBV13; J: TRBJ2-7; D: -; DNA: TGTGCCAGCAGCATACCCGGGGGCTCCTACGAGCAGTACTTC; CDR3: CASSIPGGSYEQYF
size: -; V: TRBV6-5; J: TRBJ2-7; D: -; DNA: TGTGCCAGCAGTTACGGTAGCAACGAGCAGTACTTC; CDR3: CASSYGSNEQYF
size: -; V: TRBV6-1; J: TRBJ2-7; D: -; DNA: TGTGCCAGCACCGAACTAGATTCACGCGAGCAGTACTTC; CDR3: CASTELDSREQYF
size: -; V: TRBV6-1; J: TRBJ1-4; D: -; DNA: TGTGCCAGCACTGAGAGTTATGCCGTGTTTTTT; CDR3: CASTESYAVFF
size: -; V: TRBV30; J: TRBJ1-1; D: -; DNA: TGTGCCTGGAGGGGGGACACCTCTCCGAACACTGAAGCTTTCTTT; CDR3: CAWRGDTSPNTEAFF
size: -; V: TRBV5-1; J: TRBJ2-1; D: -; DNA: TGCGCCAGCAGCTTATCGGACAGCTCCTACAATGAGCAGTTCTTC; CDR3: CASSLSDSSYNEQFF
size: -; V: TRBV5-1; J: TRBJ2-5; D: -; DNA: TGCGCCAGCAGCTTGGGGACTTCTCAAGAGACCCAGTACTTC; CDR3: CASSLGTSQETQYF
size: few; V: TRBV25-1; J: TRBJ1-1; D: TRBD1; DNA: TGTGCCAGCAGTGGACGGACAGGGGGCGTATTGGGCACTGAAGCTTTCTTT; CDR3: CASSGRTGGVLGTEAFF
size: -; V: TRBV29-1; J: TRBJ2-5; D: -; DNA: TGCAGCGTTGGACAGTCGAGGTCAGAGACCCAGTACTTC; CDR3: CSVGQSRSETQYF
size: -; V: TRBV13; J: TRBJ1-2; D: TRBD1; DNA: TGTGCCAGCAGCCAAGGGACAGGGCGAGCCTTGGTCTACACCTTC; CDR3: CASSQGTGRALVYTF
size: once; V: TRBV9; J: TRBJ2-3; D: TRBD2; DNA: TGTGCCAGCAGCCCGGGGGGTACAGTCTCTAATACGCAGTATTTT; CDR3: CASSPGGTVSNTQYF
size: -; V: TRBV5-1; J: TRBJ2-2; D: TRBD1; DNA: TGCGCCAGCAGCGTAAAACAGGGGACCAACACCGGGGAGCTGTTTTTT; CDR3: CASSVKQGTNTGELFF